This TCR beta chain was profiled in a study of T cell changes during pregnancy in multiple sclerosis. Per germline, CDR1 MNHEY and CDR2 SVGAGI. The CDR3 consists of 13 residues. The V end was cut by 5 bases, the J end by 5 bases, with 12 bases between. Repertoires were generated with immunoSEQ multiplex PCR, while TCRdb's copy carries only in-frame clones and drops some. The repertoire consists of 75,000 to 90,000 clones, with roughly nine tenths occurring once and the leading ten covering about 0.22%. This chain connects TRBV6-5 to TRBJ1-1; D possibly corresponds to TRBD1 (5 bases). This specimen consisted of CD4+ T cells from peripheral blood mononuclear cells, obtained before pregnancy. This receptor was identified in a female donor with multiple sclerosis, enrolled in a pregnancy study. CDR3 protein: CASSIDSQTEAFF. The CDR3 nucleotides are TGTGCCAGCAGTATTGACAGCCAGACTGAAGCTTTCTTT.